The clone carrying this TCR beta chain has a handful of counts. What it binds is not known. CDR3 length equals 14 residues. CDR1 is SNHLY and CDR2 is FYNNEI in the germline V gene. V trimming: 4 bases; J trimming: 6 bases; junction bases outside the gene matches: 8. The sample's time point: late sampling 161 to 241 days after vaccination in a few convalescent patients. Regarding treatment: approximately nine-day PBMC culture with coronavirus spike peptide pools or control peptides (ViraFEST assay). The sample originates from a study of vaccination and CD4 T cells after COVID-19. Study-level information: Comprising six males and four females, the convalescent participants counted two Hispanic individuals among them.

Once obtained from cultured CD4+ T cells, the DNA was sequenced using the Oncomine TCR Beta short-read assay. TCRdb fed the PCR reads into MiXCR, producing one record per CDR3 protein. The table lists around 27,000 distinct CDR3 sequences, around 28% of them singletons. Source: CD4+ T cells from blood, cultured in vitro, taken about 7 months after SARS-CoV-2 vaccination. The TCR originated in a human donor who had recovered from COVID-19. V usage is TRBV2 and J usage is TRBJ2-7; TRBD1 aligns across 8 bases. CDR3 sequence (DNA): TGTGCCAGCAGTGGTACAGGGGGTCGTTCCGAGCAGTACTTC. It codes for CASSGTGGRSEQYF.